The 8 T cell receptor beta chains listed next were all sequenced from one sample in a study of T-cell reconstitution after alpha-beta-depleted transplantation in children. TCRbeta library preparation incorporated unique molecular identifiers. MiXCR, run by TCRdb on the PCR reads, gives a single entry per CDR3 protein. The sample has 300,000 or so distinct CDR3 sequences, roughly 9.5% seen once; the top ten hold 10%. Source: PBMCs from the stem cell graft donor, taken from the stem cell graft. Receptors were obtained from a human donor who donated a stem cell graft to a child with SCID.

This clonotype has just a few counts. The chain combines TRBV20-1 with TRBJ2-1; D unclear. Germline assignment: CDR1 DFQATT and CDR2 SNEGSKA (reference sequence). V was trimmed by 5 bases and J by 5 bases, leaving 13 bases between them. The CDR3 consists of 13 residues. CDR3 sequence: CSAPRPRNNEQFF. The CDR3 bases are TGCAGTGCTCCCAGGCCAAGAAACAATGAGCAGTTCTTC.

The chain has TRBV5-5 and TRBJ2-3; weak D call: TRBD2 (6 bases). The CDR3 runs to 14 residues. Germline V gene lookup returns CDR1 SGHKS and CDR2 YYEKEE (reference sequence). Trimming left V 1 base short and J 1 base short, with 7 bases between. CDR3 DNA sequence: TGTGCCAGCAGCTTGCCTAGCGGCACAGATACGCAGTATTTT. Residues: CASSLPSGTDTQYF.

This clonotype was detected ten times or more. This chain connects TRBV5-6 to TRBJ2-7; either TRBD1 or TRBD2 may supply D (6 bases each). V shed 1 base and J shed 0 bases, with 14 bases lying between them. The CDR3 extends over 16 amino acids. Germline V CDR1 and CDR2: SGHDT, YYEEEE. The CDR3 reads CASSLFGGKSSYEQYF. The CDR3, as DNA: TGTGCCAGCAGCTTGTTCGGGGGCAAGAGCTCCTACGAGCAGTACTTC. Full variable domain (rest looked up from reference TRBV5-6 and TRBJ2-7): DAGVTQSPTHLIKTRGQQVTLRCSPKSGHDTVSWYQQALGQGPQFIFQYYEEEERQRGNFPDRFSGHQFPNYSSELNVNALLLGDSALYLCASSLFGGKSSYEQYFGPGTRLTVT.

This clonotype occurred a few times. J is TRBJ2-7 and V is TRBV2, with 7 positions matching TRBD2. The CDR3 has 15 residues. Unmatched junction bases numbered 13, after V lost 8 bases and J lost 3 bases. Germline V CDR1 and CDR2: SNHLY, FYNNEI. The CDR3 is CASDGMGGTNYEQYF. CDR3 in DNA: TGTGCCAGCGATGGGATGGGCGGGACTAACTACGAGCAGTACTTC.

The J gene is TRBJ2-5, the V gene TRBV6-5; maybe TRBD1 (6 bases). The V end lost 5 bases, the J end lost 5 bases, and 9 bases lay between the germline ends. The germline V gene has CDR1 MNHEY and CDR2 SVGAGI. This CDR3 region has 12 residues. The CDR3 loop reads CASSAQGETQYF. The CDR3 DNA is TGTGCCAGCAGTGCCCAGGGGGAGACCCAGTACTTC.

This clonotype was observed a handful of times. V is TRBV7-8 and J is TRBJ2-3; D is unresolved. CDR3 size: 13 residues. CDR1 and CDR2 from the germline V gene are SGHVS and FQNEAQ. The V end lost 5 bases, the J end lost 0 bases, and 6 bases lay between the germline ends. As DNA, the CDR3 is TGTGCCAGCAGCCATTCGAGCACAGATACGCAGTATTTT. This gives the protein CASSHSSTDTQYF. Drawing the rest from reference TRBV7-8 and TRBJ2-3, the complete variable domain is GAGVSQSPRYKVAKRGQDVALRCDPISGHVSLFWYQQALGQGPEFLTYFQNEAQLDKSGLPSDRFFAERPEGSVSTLKIQRTQQEDSAVYLCASSHSSTDTQYFGPGTRLTVL.

Many counts were recorded for this clonotype. The chain has TRBV11-1 and TRBJ2-6; the match to TRBD1 covers 10 bases. There are 19 residues in the CDR3. Germline V gives CDR1 SGHAT, CDR2 FQDESV (reference sequence). Trimming removed 4 bases from V and 0 bases from J; junction bases left unmatched: 9. This chain's CDR3 is CASSYLTGQGSSGANVLTF. In nucleotides, the CDR3 is TGTGCCAGCAGCTACCTAACGGGACAGGGGAGCTCTGGGGCCAACGTCCTGACTTTC. Variable domain in full (rest from reference TRBV11-1 and TRBJ2-6): EAEVAQSPRYKITEKSQAVAFWCDPISGHATLYWYRQILGQGPELLVQFQDESVVDDSQLPKDRFSAERLKGVDSTLKIQPAELGDSAMYLCASSYLTGQGSSGANVLTFGAGSRLTVL.

The chain is built from TRBV24-1 and TRBJ2-3; the match to TRBD2 covers 8 bases. Looked up from germline, CDR1 is KGHDR and CDR2 is SFDVKD. With 4 bases clipped from V and 6 bases from J, the junction kept 5 bases outside the gene matches. This CDR3 region has 14 residues. The CDR3 DNA sequence: TGTGCCACCAGTGACCCCGGGAGGGCGGATACGCAGTATTTT. Encoded protein: CATSDPGRADTQYF.